This entry lists 13 T cell receptor beta chains sequenced from one sample in a study of vaccination and CD4 T cells after COVID-19. Treatment noted: approximately nine-day PBMC culture with coronavirus spike peptide pools or control peptides (ViraFEST assay). According to the study, CD4+ T cells from the unexposed donor were gathered ahead of the COVID-19 pandemic (2011-2018). No antigen has been assigned to these receptors. Cultured CD4+ T cells had their DNA profiled by the Oncomine TCR Beta short-read assay. CD4+ T cells were cultured, and genomic DNA was extracted from them. TCRdb analysed the PCR reads with MiXCR anew, one entry per CDR3 protein. The profile shows roughly 8,000 distinct CDR3 sequences, 25% to 35% of them singletons. What was sequenced was CD4+ T cells from blood, cultured in vitro. These receptors came from a human donor in good health.

The chain joins TRBV10-3 to TRBJ2-7, with TRBD1 identical over 7 bases. This CDR3 is 12 amino acids long. Germline CDR1 ENHRY, CDR2 SYGVKD. Trimming removed 10 bases from V and 3 bases from J; junction bases left unmatched: 6. The CDR3 DNA reads TGTGCCAGTTCGACAGGGAACTACGAGCAGTACTTC. This gives the protein CASSTGNYEQYF.

This clonotype was seen a handful of times. The V call is TRBV7-6, the J call TRBJ2-2; D remains unclear. Germline V CDR1 and CDR2: SGHVS, FNYEAQ. CDR3 length: 11 amino acids. V was trimmed by 5 bases and J by 11 bases, leaving 9 bases between them. This CDR3 is CASSPDTELFF. The CDR3, as DNA: TGTGCCAGCAGCCCGGATACAGAGCTGTTTTTT.

The table lists this clonotype with a few counts. This CDR3 reads CASSLSTGGSYGYTF. The CDR3 bases are TGTGCCAGCAGTCTCTCGACAGGGGGCAGCTATGGCTACACCTTC. The chain is built from TRBV28 and TRBJ1-2, with TRBD1 matching over 10 bases. CDR1 MDHEN and CDR2 SYDVKM come from the germline V gene. The CDR3 spans 15 residues. The trim removed 5 bases at V and 4 bases at J, leaving 7 bases unmatched.

This chain links TRBV6-2 or TRBV6-3 with TRBJ2-2; no firm D call. V gave up 6 bases and J gave up 3 bases, with 17 bases separating them. In germline, CDR1 is MNHEY, CDR2 SVGEGT. The length of the CDR3 is 16 residues. The DNA for the CDR3 is TGTGCCAGCAGGGGATCCGGATGGACCTACACCGGGGAGCTGTTTTTT. Translation: CASRGSGWTYTGELFF.

V is TRBV20-1 and J is TRBJ1-2, with D tentatively TRBD1 (6 bases). Germline CDR1 DFQATT, CDR2 SNEGSKA (reference sequence). V was pared by 6 bases and J by 4 bases, with 12 bases between. This CDR3 is built from 12 residues. Here the CDR3 reads CSASRGLYGYTF. The DNA of the CDR3 is TGCAGTGCGAGCAGGGGCCTCTATGGCTACACCTTC.

This clonotype turned up a few times. V and J are TRBV2 and TRBJ1-5; 7 nucleotides agree with TRBD1. CDR3 length equals 13 residues. V lost 6 bases to trimming and J lost 3 bases; unmatched junction nucleotides: 2. Per the germline V gene, CDR1 is SNHLY and CDR2 is FYNNEI. The CDR3 spells CASRGQTNQPQHF. CDR3 coding DNA: TGTGCCAGCAGGGGACAGACCAATCAGCCCCAGCATTTT.

This clonotype occurred a few times. The CDR3 DNA reads TGTGCCAGTAGTGGGGGACTAGCGGGAGAAGGGGAAGAGACCCAGTACTTC. It is translated as CASSGGLAGEGEETQYF. V usage is TRBV19 and J usage is TRBJ2-5; 14 nucleotides match TRBD2. J lost 3 bases, V lost 5 bases, and 8 bases had no gene match. Germline CDR1 and CDR2: LNHDA and SQIVND (reference sequence). The CDR3 is 17 amino acids.

The chain has TRBV7-9 and TRBJ2-3, with 8 nucleotides matching TRBD2. Germline V CDR1 and CDR2: SEHNR, FQNEAQ (reference sequence). The CDR3 totals 15 residues. The ends lost 0 bases at V and 4 bases at J; junction bases unmatched: 3. The CDR3 is CASSLAGRASDTQYF. The CDR3 region has the DNA TGTGCCAGCAGCTTAGCCGGGAGGGCGTCAGATACGCAGTATTTT.

This clonotype occurred a few times. V usage is TRBV2 and J usage is TRBJ2-3; 7 bases map to TRBD2. The V and J ends lost 5 bases and 4 bases, in that order; junction bases with no gene match: 12. There are 16 residues in the CDR3. CDR1 is SNHLY, CDR2 FYNNEI, per germline. In DNA form, the CDR3 reads TGTGCCAGCAGTTTCAGCGTTCCCCGGGGGGCAGATACGCAGTATTTT. As protein: CASSFSVPRGADTQYF.

This clonotype was seen a handful of times. The rearrangement joins TRBV2 to TRBJ2-3, with a tentative D call TRBD2 (6 bases). CDR1 is SNHLY and CDR2 is FYNNEI in the germline V gene. V lost 6 bases to trimming and J lost 3 bases, with 10 bases between them. The CDR3 is made up of 13 amino acids. This chain's CDR3 is CASSVGGTDTQYF. CDR3 in DNA: TGTGCCAGCAGCGTCGGAGGGACAGATACGCAGTATTTT.

This clonotype showed up just a few times. V gene TRBV28 combines with J gene TRBJ1-2; D remains ambiguous. V lost 3 bases and J 8 bases, leaving 13 bases between the germline ends. This CDR3 is built from 13 residues. Germline CDR1 MDHEN, CDR2 SYDVKM. The CDR3 DNA reads TGTGCCAGCAGTTTGGAGTGGAGCGGAGGCTACACCTTC. It yields the protein CASSLEWSGGYTF.

In its sample, this clonotype was seen a few times. J is TRBJ1-5 and V is TRBV6-4; perhaps TRBD1 as D (6 bases). The CDR3 sequence is 15 residues long. The V end lost 2 bases, the J end lost 3 bases, and 11 bases lay between the germline ends. Germline V CDR1 and CDR2: MRHNA, SNTAGT. CDR3 protein: CASSDQDSINQPQHF. Here the CDR3 DNA reads TGTGCCAGCAGTGACCAGGACAGTATCAATCAGCCCCAGCATTTT.

V and J are TRBV12-3 or TRBV12-4 and TRBJ1-2; D uncertain. The V end lost 1 base, the J end lost 7 bases, and 10 bases lay between the germline ends. The CDR3 is made up of 13 amino acids. This CDR3 is CASSLDRSVGYTF. The CDR3 DNA is TGTGCCAGCAGTTTAGATCGTTCCGTTGGCTACACCTTC.